These 12 T cell receptor beta chains originate from one sample sequenced in a study of blood T cell repertoires in COVID-19. Some clones are missing from TCRdb's copy, which holds only in-frame ones; the method was immunoSEQ multiplex PCR. The table records just over 300,000 clones, around 90% of them present only once. The sample consisted of PBMCs or T cells enriched from blood (not recorded which). The receptors were sampled from a woman aged 18-35 years with acute COVID-19.

V gene TRBV28 combines with J gene TRBJ2-5, with D tentatively TRBD1 (5 bases). Germline V gene data show CDR1 as MDHEN and CDR2 as SYDVKM. The CDR3 totals 14 residues. V lost 1 base to trimming and J lost 5 bases, with 11 bases between them. CDR3 nucleotide sequence: TGTGCCAGCAGTTTATCAGGGTCTGGGGAGACCCAGTACTTC. The encoded protein is CASSLSGSGETQYF.

The genes are TRBV18 and TRBJ2-4, with TRBD2 matching over 7 bases. The J segment lost 6 bases and the V segment lost 0 bases, leaving 5 bases of the junction unmatched. The germline V gene has CDR1 KGHSH and CDR2 LQKENI. The CDR3 is 15 amino acids. The CDR3 sequence is CASSPPGLAANIQYF. CDR3 in DNA: TGTGCCAGCTCACCACCGGGCCTAGCGGCAAACATTCAGTACTTC.

The chain has TRBV9 and TRBJ2-1; D ambiguous. The V and J ends lost 3 bases and 4 bases respectively, with 14 bases between them. The germline gives CDR1 SGDLS, CDR2 YYNGEE. There are 15 residues in the CDR3. CDR3 in amino acids: CASSGPRGLYNEQFF. For the CDR3, the DNA is TGTGCCAGCAGCGGTCCGCGTGGGCTATACAATGAGCAGTTCTTC.

V gene TRBV7-9 combines with J gene TRBJ1-2; 7 bases agree with TRBD1. Germline values: CDR1 SEHNR, CDR2 FQNEAQ (reference sequence). V was pared by 5 bases and J by 0 bases, with 9 bases of the junction left unmatched. The CDR3 has 16 residues. CDR3 bases: TGTGCCAGCAGCCCTTCACAGGGGCGACCTAACTATGGCTACACCTTC. This gives the protein CASSPSQGRPNYGYTF.

This chain uses TRBV5-4 with TRBJ2-2; 11 bases match TRBD2. CDR1 is SGHNT and CDR2 is YYREEE in the germline V gene (reference sequence). The junction had 10 bases not matched to a gene; V was cut back by 0 bases and J by 6 bases. The CDR3 is 18 amino acids. CDR3 bases: TGTGCCAGCAGCTTGGCTAGGGGGCTAGCGGGAGGTGCCGGGGAGCTGTTTTTT. The encoded protein is CASSLARGLAGGAGELFF. Complete variable domain (other parts from reference TRBV5-4 and TRBJ2-2): ETGVTQSPTHLIKTRGQQVTLRCSSQSGHNTVSWYQQALGQGPQFIFQYYREEENGRGNFPPRFSGLQFPNYSSELNVNALELDDSALYLCASSLARGLAGGAGELFFGEGSRLTVL.

The CDR3 loop is CASSLGLEAFF. The CDR3 DNA reads as TGTGCCAGCAGTTTGGGCCTTGAAGCTTTCTTT. The J gene is TRBJ1-1, the V gene TRBV28; D gene ambiguous. The CDR3 sequence is 11 residues long. Germline lookup yields CDR1 MDHEN and CDR2 SYDVKM. The germline V and J ends were trimmed by 3 bases and 7 bases, with 6 bases remaining between them.

The table lists this clone with a few counts. The rearrangement links TRBV10-1 to TRBJ2-2; D ambiguous. The CDR3 is made up of 17 amino acids. The germline V gene encodes CDR1 WNHNN and CDR2 SYGVQD (reference sequence). Trimming took off 3 bases at V and 0 bases at J, with 14 bases between the two ends. The CDR3 is CASSDSGGIPNTGELFF. The CDR3 DNA is TGCGCCAGCAGTGACTCCGGCGGAATTCCGAACACCGGGGAGCTGTTTTTT.

This clone was detected only once. The chain employs TRBV7-9 and TRBJ2-5, with 8 bases matching TRBD2. Germline V lookup: CDR1 SEHNR, CDR2 FQNEAQ (reference sequence). V dropped 2 bases and J dropped 4; count of bases not matched to a gene: 3. This CDR3 spans 14 amino acids. CDR3 protein: CASSLTGGLETQYF. As DNA, the CDR3 is TGTGCCAGCAGCTTAACGGGAGGGTTAGAGACCCAGTACTTC.

The chain recombines TRBV9 with TRBJ1-5; 7 bases agree with TRBD1. The CDR3 is 15 amino acids. Germline assignment: CDR1 SGDLS and CDR2 YYNGEE. V lost 0 bases, J lost 4 bases, and 4 bases stayed unmatched. The CDR3 protein is CASSVGLGQNQPQHF. The CDR3 DNA reads as TGTGCCAGCAGCGTAGGATTGGGACAGAATCAGCCCCAGCATTTT.

The chain has TRBV3-1 (or the pseudogene TRBV3-2) and TRBJ2-5, with D perhaps matching TRBD1 (6 bases). From germline, CDR1 is LGHDT and CDR2 YNNKEL (reference sequence). The CDR3 consists of 14 residues. Trimming pared 3 bases from V and 3 bases from J, leaving 11 bases between. In DNA, the CDR3 is TGTGCCAGCAGCCATTTAAACAGGGAAGAGACCCAGTACTTC. Translating it yields CASSHLNREETQYF.

This sequence joins TRBV12-5 and TRBJ2-1; D uncertain. Germline lookup yields CDR1 LGHNT and CDR2 FRNRAP. The CDR3 sequence is 12 residues long. V was shortened by 1 base and J by 10 bases, with 8 bases between the two germline ends. The CDR3 DNA reads TGTGCTAGTGGTTTGGCCGTCCGGGAGCAGTTCTTC. This gives the protein CASGLAVREQFF.

The chain carries TRBV28 and TRBJ1-1, with D possibly being TRBD1 (6 bases). In germline, CDR1 is MDHEN, CDR2 SYDVKM. This CDR3 spans 15 amino acids. The V and J ends lost 5 bases and 1 base respectively, with 14 bases between them. The CDR3 loop reads CASSPGGGKNTEAFF. CDR3 coding DNA: TGTGCCAGCAGTCCGGGAGGGGGAAAGAACACTGAAGCTTTCTTT.